This T cell receptor beta chain was sequenced for a study of T cell responses to AZD1222 COVID-19 vaccine. Repertoires were generated with immunoSEQ multiplex PCR, while TCRdb's copy carries only in-frame clones and drops some. This table holds roughly 110,000 clones, 90% found once. Whole-study findings and limits: Unmutated regions of variants are reportedly targeted by nearly half of spike-specific TCRs.

Concerning this clone: The target antigen is unknown.

The sequences come from peripheral blood, collected on day 0 of AZD1222 vaccination. The TCR was taken from an adult in good health.

CDR3 amino acids: CASSTSGAPSTGELFF. The CDR3 DNA follows: TGTGCCAGTAGTACCTCAGGGGCCCCCTCCACCGGGGAGCTGTTTTTT. The J gene is TRBJ2-2, the V gene TRBV19, with TRBD1 as a possible D gene (6 bases). V dropped 4 bases and J dropped 4 bases, with 16 bases sitting between them. The CDR3 extends over 16 amino acids. Germline lookup yields CDR1 LNHDA and CDR2 SQIVND (reference sequence).